This T cell receptor beta chain stems from a study of T cell responses to AZD1222 COVID-19 vaccine. Sequenced by immunoSEQ multiplex PCR; TCRdb stores in-frame clones only, minus some. Seen here are more than 85,000 clones, 70% to 85% observed once, and the top ten hold approximately 15%. This CDR3 has 16 residues. V gave up 5 bases and J gave up 2 bases, with 18 bases separating them. The germline V gene has CDR1 SEHNR and CDR2 FQNEAQ (reference sequence). Combined were second doses at about 4 or about 12 weeks. The chain links TRBV7-9 to TRBJ2-5, with D hard to call. The receptor was derived from an adult who received the AZD1222 COVID-19 vaccine. Here the sequenced sample was peripheral blood, taken 28 days after the second AZD1222 dose. The CDR3 here is CASSPGRTGEQETQYF. DNA of the CDR3: TGTGCCAGCAGCCCTGGGCGGACCGGTGAACAAGAGACCCAGTACTTC.